These T cell receptor beta chains were read from a single sample in a study of T-cell reconstitution after alpha-beta-depleted transplantation in children. TCRdb re-called the PCR reads with MiXCR, one entry per CDR3 protein. This table holds about 280,000 distinct CDR3 sequences, about 9.9% found once. Source: peripheral blood, taken 180 days after TCRalphabeta/CD19-depleted stem cell transplant. Receptor source: a male patient aged 2-10 years who had a stem cell transplant for chronic granulomatous disease, so the T cells may come from the graft donor. CDR3s include the opening cysteine and the closing phenylalanine or tryptophan. A D gene is named only where the DNA matches it firmly. Clone size is not always given. Where it is, it says once, few, many or a class for expanded clones.

>TRBV29-1|.|TRBJ1-2|.
TGCAGCGCCTCCGGGACCTTCTATGGCTACACCTTC
CSASGTFYGYTF
>TRBV5-1|.|TRBJ2-1|many
TGCGCCAGCAGCTTGGGGGTACTCAATGAGCAGTTCTTC
CASSLGVLNEQFF
>TRBV11-1|TRBD1|TRBJ2-4|few
TGTGCCAGCAGTCCACAGGGACAGATCCAACCCGTGGCCAAAAACATTCAGTACTTC
CASSPQGQIQPVAKNIQYF
>TRBV24-1|TRBD1|TRBJ2-2|.
TGTGCCACCAGTGGGACAGGCGGCACCGGGGAGCTGTTTTTT
CATSGTGGTGELFF
>TRBV6-4|.|TRBJ2-1|many
TGTGCCAGCAGCCCACACAGCAGGGATGAGCAGTTCTTC
CASSPHSRDEQFF
>TRBV18|TRBD1|TRBJ2-7|.
TGTGCCAGCTCACCACTAGACAGGGGCCCAACCAGCTCCTTGGGCTTC
CASSPLDRGPTSSLGF
>TRBV7-2|.|TRBJ2-1|.
TGTGCCAGCAGCTTAACCGGAGTTACCCGAGACAAAAACATTCAGTTCTTC
CASSLTGVTRDKNIQFF
>TRBV27|.|TRBJ2-1|many
TGTGCCAGCAGTCCCAGGGGGGTGAGCGCTGTGGATGAGCAGTTCTTC
CASSPRGVSAVDEQFF
>TRBV7-2|TRBD2|TRBJ2-5|many
TGTGCCAGCAGCTTACTAGCGGGGAACCAAGAGACCCAGTACTTC
CASSLLAGNQETQYF
>TRBV7-9|.|TRBJ2-3|few
TGTGCCAGCAGCTTACTATCAGGGGCCGGGGATACGCAGTATTTT
CASSLLSGAGDTQYF
>TRBV30|.|TRBJ2-1|.
TGTGCCTGGGCGGGACCCTCCTACAATGAGCAGTTCTTC
CAWAGPSYNEQFF
>TRBV28|TRBD1|TRBJ2-7|few
TGTGCCAGCTGGACAGGGCCCTTCTACGAGCAGTACTTC
CASWTGPFYEQYF
>TRBV4-2|.|TRBJ2-4|many
TGTGCCAGCAGCCCCGAGGGAGTGGGGGACATTCAGTACTTC
CASSPEGVGDIQYF
>TRBV3-1|TRBD1|TRBJ2-6|few
TGTGCCAGCAGCCAAGAGACAGGGGGCCGGGGAGGGGCCAACGTCCTGACTTTC
CASSQETGGRGGANVLTF
>TRBV20-1|.|TRBJ2-4|many
TGCAGTGCTAGTTTAGCGGTCAAAAACATTCAGTACTTC
CSASLAVKNIQYF
>TRBV28|.|TRBJ1-1|many
TGTGCCAGTAACGAGGGTCTATTGGAAGCTTTCTTT
CASNEGLLEAFF
>TRBV9|TRBD2|TRBJ2-3|many
TGTGCCAGCAGCGTAGGGCTAGCGGGGGGGCTGAAAGATACGCAGTATTTT
CASSVGLAGGLKDTQYF
>TRBV19|.|TRBJ2-7|many
TGTGCCAGTAGTATTAGGTCGGGGGAGCAGTACTTC
CASSIRSGEQYF
>TRBV10-3|.|TRBJ2-3|many
TGTGCCATCAGTGCGGGGACCTCTGGAACGCAGTATTTT
CAISAGTSGTQYF
>TRBV13|TRBD2|TRBJ2-5|many
TGTGCCAGCAGCTTCCTAGCGGGGGGGGCGGAGACCCAGTACTTC
CASSFLAGGAETQYF
>TRBV7-2|TRBD1|TRBJ2-1|many
TGTGCCAGCAGCTTAGCTTACGGGACAGTCTACAATGAGCAGTTCTTC
CASSLAYGTVYNEQFF
>TRBV28|.|TRBJ1-5|many
TGTGCCAGCAGTTTACGAAGGTTGAACAATCAGCCCCAGCATTTT
CASSLRRLNNQPQHF
>TRBV15|.|TRBJ2-7|many
TGTGCCACCAGCTTGGGGGGGCCGACCTACGAGCAGTACTTC
CATSLGGPTYEQYF
>TRBV5-1|.|TRBJ2-1|many
TGCGCCAGCAGCTTGGGGGGGTCCAAACACTCCTACAATGAGCAGTTCTTC
CASSLGGSKHSYNEQFF
>TRBV29-1|TRBD2|TRBJ2-1|many
TGCAGCGTTGATCAAATACTAGCGGGGGGTGGTAATGAGCAGTTCTTC
CSVDQILAGGGNEQFF
>TRBV5-1|.|TRBJ2-1|many
TGCGCCAGCAGCTTGGATGGCGGCCCCCCCTCCTACAATGAGCAGTTCTTC
CASSLDGGPPSYNEQFF
>TRBV5-1|TRBD1|TRBJ1-1|many
TGCGCCAGCAGCCGAGGGGGCGCGAACACTGAAGCTTTCTTT
CASSRGGANTEAFF
>TRBV7-2|TRBD2|TRBJ2-2|many
TGTGCCAGCAGCTTGCGAGGACTAGCGGGAAGTTACCCCGGGGAGCTGTTTTTT
CASSLRGLAGSYPGELFF
>TRBV30|.|TRBJ2-7|few
TGTGCCTGGAGTCGGGACTGGGCCTACGAGCAGTACTTC
CAWSRDWAYEQYF
>TRBV19|TRBD2|TRBJ2-2|.
TGTGCCAGTGAGGAGGGGAGGGTAACCGGGGAGCTGTTTTTT
CASEEGRVTGELFF
>TRBV2|TRBD1|TRBJ2-1|many
TGTGCCACCCTCCTGGGACAGGGAGTAAATGAGCAGTTCTTC
CATLLGQGVNEQFF
>TRBV9|.|TRBJ2-5|.
TGTGTCAGCAGCGTAGGGGGGGGCTTAGAGATCCAGTACTTC
CVSSVGGGLEIQYF
>TRBV28|.|TRBJ2-2|many
TGTGCCAGCAGTTTATGGGACACCGGGGAGCTGTTTTTT
CASSLWDTGELFF
>TRBV5-1|.|TRBJ2-3|many
TGCGCCAGCAGCTTCGATTTGCATCAGCAGCCGCAGTATTTT
CASSFDLHQQPQYF
>TRBV5-1|.|TRBJ1-1|.
TGCGCCAGCAGCTTGGAAGGGTTCGACACTGAAGCTTTCTTT
CASSLEGFDTEAFF
>TRBV24-1|.|TRBJ2-3|many
TGTGCCACCAGTTCTGGGCCAGGGCACACAGATACGCAGTATTTT
CATSSGPGHTDTQYF
>TRBV28|.|TRBJ2-5|many
TGTGCCAGCAGTTTGCCCGGGATCCAAGAGACCCAGTACTTC
CASSLPGIQETQYF
>TRBV27|.|TRBJ2-2|many
TGTGCCAGCACCGCCCGGTCGCAAATAGTACCCGGGGAGCTGTTTTTT
CASTARSQIVPGELFF
>TRBV5-1|.|TRBJ2-1|.
TGCGCCAGCAGGCCGTTTATTGCGGCGAGCTCCTACAATGAGCAGTTCTTC
CASRPFIAASSYNEQFF
>TRBV7-2|.|TRBJ2-7|many
TGTGCCAGCAGCGACCCCCTTATTTACGAGCAGTACTTC
CASSDPLIYEQYF
>TRBV18|.|TRBJ2-7|.
TGTGCCAGCTCACCACTTGGAAGCCGGAACAGCTACGAGCAGTACTTC
CASSPLGSRNSYEQYF
>TRBV6-2/TRBV6-3|.|TRBJ1-5|many
TGTGCCAGCAGTAATCCGGTGGGTGGCGGCAATCAGCCCCAGCATTTT
CASSNPVGGGNQPQHF
>TRBV30|.|TRBJ1-1|many
TGTGCCTGGAGTGTACCTTGGCAGTTGAACACTGAAGCTTTCTTT
CAWSVPWQLNTEAFF
>TRBV23-1|.|TRBJ2-1|many
TGCGCCAGCATTACACGCTGCTCCTACAATGAGCAGTTCTTC
CASITRCSYNEQFF
>TRBV10-1|.|TRBJ2-7|many
TGCGCCAGCACCAATCGTGGGACCCCCTCCTACGAGCAGTACTTC
CASTNRGTPSYEQYF
>TRBV20-1|.|TRBJ2-2|many
TGCAGTGTTTTCTCCTCGAACACCGGGGAGCTGTTTTTT
CSVFSSNTGELFF
>TRBV12-3/TRBV12-4|TRBD2|TRBJ2-1|many
TGTGCCAGCAGTTTTCTAGCGGGGGTGAAGAATGAGCAGTTCTTC
CASSFLAGVKNEQFF
>TRBV4-2|TRBD1|TRBJ2-7|many
TGTGCCAGCAGCCCCGGGGACAGGGGTAGCGCAAGATCCTACGAGCAGTACTTC
CASSPGDRGSARSYEQYF